Presented here are 5 T cell receptor beta chains from one specimen sequenced in a study of regulatory T cells in long-lasting Graves disease. The time point: newly diagnosed GD, antithyroid drugs for less than 3 months. Following extraction of RNA from PBMCs, that RNA was used to make the TCR library. Both iRepertoire HTBI primers and Arm-PCR of CDR3 regions were used to build the TCR beta libraries. Using its own MiXCR run on the multiplex PCR reads, TCRdb lists one record per CDR3 protein. Among approximately 440,000 distinct CDR3 sequences listed, 15% to 20% were seen once. Separately, the same data were catalogued under a study of T cells in Graves' hyperthyroidism and ophthalmopathy.

Sequences were derived from peripheral blood mononuclear cells (PBMCs), sampled at new diagnosis, from a patient treated with antithyroid drugs. All receptors come from a man aged 40-49 years with Graves disease.

The chain uses TRBV28 and TRBJ2-7; TRBD2 is a possible D gene (7 bases). This CDR3 comprises 17 residues. Germline CDR1 and CDR2: MDHEN and SYDVKM. The V end lost 0 bases, the J end lost 0 bases, and 15 bases lay between the germline ends. The CDR3 nucleotides are TGTGCCAGCAGTTTATGGGGGGGGGGGGCGAGCTCCTACGAGCAGTACTTC. Encoded protein: CASSLWGGGASSYEQYF.

Ten or more counts support this clonotype. This rearrangement joins TRBV11-2 to TRBJ2-7; D is uncertain. Germline-derived CDR1 and CDR2 are SGHAT and FQNNGV. The CDR3 totals 16 residues. V gave up 0 bases and J gave up 0 bases, with 12 bases separating them. The CDR3 region is CASSLDLTRYSYEQYF. In DNA form, the CDR3 reads TGTGCCAGCAGCTTAGATTTGACGCGATACTCCTACGAGCAGTACTTC.

The table lists this clonotype with a few counts. This sequence joins TRBV29-1 and TRBJ1-6; D possibly corresponds to TRBD1 (5 bases). CDR3 length: 14 amino acids. The V gene lost 7 bases and the J gene lost 9 bases, with 19 bases spanning the gap. The V gene's germline CDR1 is SQVTM and CDR2 ANQGSEA. The CDR3 sequence is CSAGGAGIGSPLHF. In DNA, the CDR3 is TGCAGCGCCGGAGGTGCAGGGATTGGTTCACCCCTCCACTTT.

This clonotype turned up a few times. The V call is TRBV5-4, the J call TRBJ2-7, with TRBD2 matching over 9 bases. Germline V lookup: CDR1 SGHNT, CDR2 YYREEE (reference sequence). CDR3 length: 15 residues. V shed 1 base and J 2 bases; nucleotides not matched to a gene: 4. CDR3 nucleotides: TGTGCCAGCAGCTTGCAAGCGGGAGGTCCCTACGAGCAGTACTTC. Amino acids: CASSLQAGGPYEQYF.

There are many counts of this clonotype. The CDR3 loop reads CASSQEYKGNEQFF. The CDR3 DNA sequence: TGTGCCAGCAGCCAAGAGTACAAGGGTAATGAGCAGTTCTTC. This rearrangement joins TRBV3-1 to TRBJ2-1; D remains unclear. This CDR3 comprises 14 residues. Germline assignment: CDR1 LGHDT and CDR2 YNNKEL (reference sequence). Trimming shortened V by 0 bases and J by 7 bases, and 10 bases separated the two germline ends.